The TCR beta chain under discussion was sequenced for a study of memory CD4+ T cells and cytomegalovirus serostatus. Points from the study as a whole: Suggested: most of the CMV-linked TCR signature lies in CD4+ memory cells. Of 164 reported CMV TCRbeta sequences, some 67 were found in memory CD4+ repertoires.

Here immunoSEQ multiplex PCR was the method, and the copy in TCRdb shows in-frame clones only, minus some. The profile covers about 50,000 clones, with approximately 80% appearing a single time and approximately 0.64% taken by the ten largest. The sort gate was single viable CD3+CD4+CD8-CD45RO+ cells for memory CD4+ T cells. CMV serostatus came from serum IgG against pp150, pp28, p38, p52. CD4+ T cells were isolated by positive magnetic selection. Trimming at V came to 3 bases and at J to 3 bases, leaving 8 bases not matched to a gene. The CDR3 is 15 residues long. Germline CDR1 reads SGDLS; CDR2 reads YYNGEE. About this clone itself: What it binds is not known.

The TCR was taken from an adult in good health and CMV-seronegative. Sequenced: memory CD4+ T cells from blood. The chain employs TRBV9 and TRBJ2-7, with 8 positions matching TRBD1. This CDR3 is CASSASHGTGYEQYF. In DNA form, the CDR3 reads TGTGCCAGCAGCGCCTCACACGGGACAGGCTACGAGCAGTACTTC.